The 8 T cell receptor beta chains reported below all come from one sample, sequenced in a study of vaccination and CD4 T cells after COVID-19. These receptors lack a known antigen. Cultured CD4+ T cell DNA was sequenced using the Oncomine TCR Beta short-read assay. MiXCR, run by TCRdb on the PCR reads, gives a single entry per CDR3 protein. Of about 14,000 distinct CDR3 sequences listed, under 45% are singletons. This sample's treatment: roughly 10-day PBMC culture with coronavirus spike peptide pools or control peptides (ViraFEST assay). The sequencing sample was made of CD4+ T cells from blood, cultured in vitro. These receptors came from a human donor who had recovered from COVID-19.

This clonotype is medium-sized (0.01 to 0.1%). The chain couples TRBV20-1 to TRBJ1-3; possibly TRBD1 for D (5 bases). The CDR3 covers 14 residues. With 5 bases removed from V and 1 base from J, the gap between germline ends came to 12 bases. The germline gives CDR1 DFQATT, CDR2 SNEGSKA (reference sequence). The CDR3 reads CSAHGAVSGNTIYF. The DNA of the CDR3 is TGCAGTGCTCATGGGGCTGTGTCTGGAAACACCATATATTTT.

The table lists this clonotype with a few counts. The chain couples TRBV20-1 to TRBJ2-7, with TRBD2 matching 7 bases. Germline CDR1 reads DFQATT; CDR2 reads SNEGSKA (reference sequence). This CDR3 spans 14 amino acids. Germline trimming cut 6 bases from V and 0 bases from J; bases unmatched to any gene: 8. CDR3 amino acids: CSALGLVSSYEQYF. The CDR3 DNA reads TGCAGTGCACTCGGACTAGTTAGCTCCTACGAGCAGTACTTC.

This clonotype was seen more than once but under ten times. This sequence joins TRBV20-1 and TRBJ2-7; D uncertain. Germline V gene sequence: CDR1 DFQATT, CDR2 SNEGSKA (reference sequence). CDR3 size: 13 residues. V was trimmed by 3 bases and J by 6 bases, leaving 15 bases between them. CDR3 protein: CSARGLRAPEQYF. The CDR3 bases are TGCAGTGCTAGGGGATTAAGGGCCCCCGAGCAGTACTTC.

The chain is built from TRBV5-1 and TRBJ2-3, with 10 bases lining up with TRBD2. CDR3 length: 16 residues. V gave up 1 base and J gave up 2 bases; unmatched junction bases: 4. Germline lookup yields CDR1 SGHRS and CDR2 YFSETQ. CDR3 nucleotides: TGCGCCAGCAGCTTGTCCACTAGCGGGAACACAGATACGCAGTATTTT. This gives the protein CASSLSTSGNTDTQYF.

This clonotype was observed a few times. V is TRBV4-1 and J is TRBJ2-5; D remains ambiguous. This CDR3 region has 15 residues. The germline V and J ends were trimmed by 1 base and 1 base, with 10 bases remaining between them. Germline-derived CDR1 and CDR2 are MGHRA and YSYEKL. CDR3 loop: CASSQVGLSQETQYF. Here the CDR3 DNA reads TGCGCCAGCAGCCAAGTCGGTTTGAGCCAAGAGACCCAGTACTTC.

V is TRBV11-2 and J is TRBJ2-6; 7 bases fit TRBD1. With V trimmed by 2 bases and J by 0 bases, 7 bases remained unmatched. The CDR3 extends over 18 amino acids. Germline CDR1 is SGHAT and CDR2 is FQNNGV. The CDR3 nucleotides are TGTGCCAGCAGCTTAATACGGGACAGTCGCTCTGGGGCCAACGTCCTGACTTTC. Translated: CASSLIRDSRSGANVLTF.

The chain has TRBV29-1 and TRBJ1-1; tentative D call: TRBD1 (6 bases). Germline assignment: CDR1 SQVTM and CDR2 ANQGSEA. The CDR3 totals 12 residues. With 7 bases removed from V and 11 bases from J, the gap between germline ends came to 20 bases. The CDR3, as DNA: TGCAGCGCTCGACAGGCCCGGGTTGGGGCTTTCTTT. Protein sequence: CSARQARVGAFF. Based on the CDR3 plus reference TRBV29-1 and TRBJ1-1, the full variable domain is SAVISQKPSRDICQRGTSLTIQCQVDSQVTMMFWYRQQPGQSLTLIATANQGSEATYESGFVIDKFPISRPNLTFSTLTVSNMSPEDSSIYLCSARQARVGAFFGQGTRLTVV.

The chain is built from TRBV6-5 and TRBJ2-7, with 14 bases that match TRBD2. The length of the CDR3 is 18 residues. Germline-derived CDR1 and CDR2 are MNHEY and SVGAGI. Trimming removed 0 bases from V and 0 bases from J; junction bases left unmatched: 4. The chain's CDR3 is CASSYSPGLAGGSYEQYF. CDR3 DNA: TGTGCCAGCAGTTACTCGCCAGGACTAGCGGGAGGCTCCTACGAGCAGTACTTC.